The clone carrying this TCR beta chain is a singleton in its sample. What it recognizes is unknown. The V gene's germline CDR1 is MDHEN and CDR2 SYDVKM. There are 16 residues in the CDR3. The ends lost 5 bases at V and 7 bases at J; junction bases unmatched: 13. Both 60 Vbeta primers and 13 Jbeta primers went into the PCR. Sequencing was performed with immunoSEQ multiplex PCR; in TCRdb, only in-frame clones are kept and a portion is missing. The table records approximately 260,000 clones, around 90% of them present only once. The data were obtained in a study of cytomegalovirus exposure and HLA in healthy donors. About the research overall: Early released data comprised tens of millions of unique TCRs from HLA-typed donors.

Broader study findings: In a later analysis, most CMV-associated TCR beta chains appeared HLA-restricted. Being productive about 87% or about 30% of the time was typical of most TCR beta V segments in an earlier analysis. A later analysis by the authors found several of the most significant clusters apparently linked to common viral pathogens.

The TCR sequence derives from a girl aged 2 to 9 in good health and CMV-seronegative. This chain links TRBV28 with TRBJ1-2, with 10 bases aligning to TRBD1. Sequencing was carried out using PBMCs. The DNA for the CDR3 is TGTGCCAGCAGTCTTACCGGGACAGGGGTTGTTGGTGGCTACACCTTC. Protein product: CASSLTGTGVVGGYTF.